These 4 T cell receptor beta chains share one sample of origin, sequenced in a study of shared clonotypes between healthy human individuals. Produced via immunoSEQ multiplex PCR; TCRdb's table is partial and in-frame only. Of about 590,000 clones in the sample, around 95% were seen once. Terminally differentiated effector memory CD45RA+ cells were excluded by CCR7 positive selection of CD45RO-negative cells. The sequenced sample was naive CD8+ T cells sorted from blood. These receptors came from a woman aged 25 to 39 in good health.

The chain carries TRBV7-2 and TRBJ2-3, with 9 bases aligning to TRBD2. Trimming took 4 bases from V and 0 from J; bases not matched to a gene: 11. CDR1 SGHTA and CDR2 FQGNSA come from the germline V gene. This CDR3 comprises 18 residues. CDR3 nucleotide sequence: TGTGCCAGCAGCTGGGACAGACTAGCGGAGACTAGCACAGATACGCAGTATTTT. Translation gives CASSWDRLAETSTDTQYF.

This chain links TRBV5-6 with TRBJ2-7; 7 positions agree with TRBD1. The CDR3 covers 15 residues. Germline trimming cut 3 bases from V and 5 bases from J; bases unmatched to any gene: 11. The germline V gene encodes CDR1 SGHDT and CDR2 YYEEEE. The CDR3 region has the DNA TGTGCCAGCAGCTCGTTACAGGGGATCTACCACGAGCAGTACTTC. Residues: CASSSLQGIYHEQYF.

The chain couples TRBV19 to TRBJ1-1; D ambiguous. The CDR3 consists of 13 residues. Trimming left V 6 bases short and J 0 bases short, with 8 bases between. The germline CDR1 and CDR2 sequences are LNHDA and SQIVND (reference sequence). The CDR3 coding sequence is TGTGCCAGTAGAAGGGCCCTGAACACTGAAGCTTTCTTT. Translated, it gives CASRRALNTEAFF. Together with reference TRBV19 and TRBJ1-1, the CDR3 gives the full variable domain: DGGITQSPKYLFRKEGQNVTLSCEQNLNHDAMYWYRQDPGQGLRLIYYSQIVNDFQKGDIAEGYSVSREKKESFPLTVTSAQKNPTAFYLCASRRALNTEAFFGQGTRLTVV.

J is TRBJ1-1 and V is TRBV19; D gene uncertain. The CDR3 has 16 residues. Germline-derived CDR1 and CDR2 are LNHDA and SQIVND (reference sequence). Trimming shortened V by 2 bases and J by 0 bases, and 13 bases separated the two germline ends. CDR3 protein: CASSIRGRPLNTEAFF. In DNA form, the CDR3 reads TGTGCCAGTAGTATAAGAGGTCGGCCGTTGAACACTGAAGCTTTCTTT.